This TCR beta chain was obtained from a study of blood T cell repertoires in COVID-19. There are 13 residues in the CDR3. Per the germline V gene, CDR1 is MGHRA and CDR2 is YSYEKL. V gave up 0 bases and J gave up 4 bases, with 7 bases separating them. The recovered donors of Cohort 3 showed two negative PCRs, clearance, or symptom resolution. The method was immunoSEQ multiplex PCR; TCRdb's version includes in-frame clones alone and lacks a portion of them. The sample carries 150,000 to 200,000 clones, about 80% recorded once. This clone was counted at least ten times. This receptor was taken from a man aged 50 to 59 who had recovered from COVID-19. V and J are TRBV4-1 and TRBJ2-7, with TRBD2 as a possible D gene (5 bases). Sequenced: PBMCs or T cells enriched from blood (not recorded which). The DNA for the CDR3 is TGCGCCAGCAGCCAAGAGAGCGGTTACGAGCAGTACTTC. Protein product: CASSQESGYEQYF.